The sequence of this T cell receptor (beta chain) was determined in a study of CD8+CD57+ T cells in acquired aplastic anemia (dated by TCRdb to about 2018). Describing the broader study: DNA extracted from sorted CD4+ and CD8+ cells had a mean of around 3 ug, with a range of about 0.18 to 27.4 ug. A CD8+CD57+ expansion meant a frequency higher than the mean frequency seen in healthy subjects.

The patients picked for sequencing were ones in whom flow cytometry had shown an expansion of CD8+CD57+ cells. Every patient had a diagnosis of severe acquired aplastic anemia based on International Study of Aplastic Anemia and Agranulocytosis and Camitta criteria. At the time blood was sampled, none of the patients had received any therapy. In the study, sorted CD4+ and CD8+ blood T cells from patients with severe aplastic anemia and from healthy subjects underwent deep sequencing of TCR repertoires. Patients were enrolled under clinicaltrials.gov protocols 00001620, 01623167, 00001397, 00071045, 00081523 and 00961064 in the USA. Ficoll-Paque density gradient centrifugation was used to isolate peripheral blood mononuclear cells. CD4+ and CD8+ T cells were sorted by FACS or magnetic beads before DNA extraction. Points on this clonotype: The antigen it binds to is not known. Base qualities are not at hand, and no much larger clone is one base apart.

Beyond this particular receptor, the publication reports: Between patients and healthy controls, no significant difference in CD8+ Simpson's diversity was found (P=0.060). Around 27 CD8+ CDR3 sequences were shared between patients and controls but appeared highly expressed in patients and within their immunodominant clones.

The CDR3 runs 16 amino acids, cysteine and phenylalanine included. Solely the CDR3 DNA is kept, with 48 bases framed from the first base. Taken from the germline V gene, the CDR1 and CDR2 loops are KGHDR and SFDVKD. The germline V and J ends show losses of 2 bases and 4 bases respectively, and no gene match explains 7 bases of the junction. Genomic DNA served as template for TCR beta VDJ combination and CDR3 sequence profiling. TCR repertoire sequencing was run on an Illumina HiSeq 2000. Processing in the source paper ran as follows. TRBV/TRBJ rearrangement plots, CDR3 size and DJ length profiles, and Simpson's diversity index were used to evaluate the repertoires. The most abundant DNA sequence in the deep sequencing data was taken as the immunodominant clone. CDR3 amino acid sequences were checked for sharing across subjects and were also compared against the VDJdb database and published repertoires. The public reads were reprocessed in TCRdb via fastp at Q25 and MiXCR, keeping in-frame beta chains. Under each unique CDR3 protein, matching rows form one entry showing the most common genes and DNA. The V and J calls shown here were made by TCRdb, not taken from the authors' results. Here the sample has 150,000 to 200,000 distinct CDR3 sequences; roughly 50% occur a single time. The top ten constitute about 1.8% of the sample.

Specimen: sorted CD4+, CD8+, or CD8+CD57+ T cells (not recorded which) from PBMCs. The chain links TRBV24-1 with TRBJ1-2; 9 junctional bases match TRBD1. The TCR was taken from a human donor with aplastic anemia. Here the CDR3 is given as CATSDSGTGIGYGYTF. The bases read TGTGCCACCAGTGATTCCGGGACAGGGATTGGCTATGGCTACACCTTC.